This passage covers 12 T cell receptor beta chains from one sample sequenced in a study of Tregs in tolerant kidney transplant recipients. TCRdb's copy holds only in-frame clones and misses some; the assay was immunoSEQ multiplex PCR. This table holds about 240,000 clones, about 80% found once. Sequenced: CD4+ T cells from blood. The receptors were sampled from a human donor in good health.

The chain joins TRBV5-8 to TRBJ2-2; D is unresolved. This CDR3 is 13 amino acids long. V lost 0 bases and J lost 6, with 6 bases in between. Germline assignment: CDR1 SGHTS and CDR2 YDEGEE. The CDR3 region has the DNA TGTGCCAGCAGCTTGGGCCAACCCGGGGAGCTGTTTTTT. Protein: CASSLGQPGELFF.

The chain links TRBV19 to TRBJ1-2; a possible D gene is TRBD1 (5 bases). The CDR3 has 13 residues. Trimming stripped 5 bases from V and 4 bases from J, with 11 bases between. The germline V gene encodes CDR1 LNHDA and CDR2 SQIVND (reference sequence). Here the CDR3 reads CASSWGGGYGYTF. As DNA, the CDR3 is TGTGCCAGTAGTTGGGGCGGAGGCTATGGCTACACCTTC.

The V gene is TRBV7-9, the J gene TRBJ2-7, with 9 bases that match TRBD2. The V segment lost 8 bases and the J segment 11 bases; nucleotides outside the gene matches: 13. CDR1 and CDR2 from the germline V gene are SEHNR and FQNEAQ (reference sequence). The CDR3 has 13 residues. The CDR3 DNA reads as TGTGCCAGCTTTAAGGGTAGCGGGAGAACAAAGTACTTC. It encodes CASFKGSGRTKYF.

The V gene is TRBV4-1, the J gene TRBJ2-1; D tentatively reads TRBD1 or TRBD2 (6 bases each). CDR1 and CDR2 from the germline V gene are MGHRA and YSYEKL. The CDR3 has 17 amino acids. V was shortened by 3 bases and J by 5 bases, with 20 bases between the two germline ends. CDR3 sequence reads: CASSHSGGTMGHNEQFF. CDR3 bases: TGCGCCAGCAGCCACTCCGGAGGGACAATGGGACACAATGAGCAGTTCTTC.

Concerning this clone itself: The germline gene is not matched at one end of the junction; a read error may be the cause. The rearrangement joins TRBV2 to TRBJ1-5; weak D call: TRBD1 (6 bases). Per germline, CDR1 SNHLY and CDR2 FYNNEI. This CDR3 is built from 16 residues. CDR3 residues: CASREGRGSSNQPQHF. CDR3 bases: TGTGCCAGCAGGGAAGGCAGGGGATCTAGCAATCAGCCCCAGCATTTT.

V is TRBV5-1 and J is TRBJ1-5, with a weak D call TRBD1 (6 bases). The CDR3 runs to 14 residues. With 4 bases removed from V and 3 bases from J, the gap between germline ends came to 11 bases. Germline lookup yields CDR1 SGHRS and CDR2 YFSETQ. CDR3 residues: CASSRGGANQPQHF. The CDR3 DNA follows: TGCGCCAGCAGCAGGGGGGGAGCCAATCAGCCCCAGCATTTT.

The chain couples TRBV6-1 to TRBJ1-6; 10 positions agree with TRBD1. V gave up 4 bases and J gave up 8 bases; unmatched junction bases: 8. The CDR3 length is 16 residues. CDR1 is MNHNS and CDR2 is SASEGT in the germline V gene. CDR3 in DNA: TGTGCCAGCAGTGGAAGAAGGGGGACAGGGGATTCACCCCTCCACTTT. Amino acids: CASSGRRGTGDSPLHF.

This chain connects TRBV6-1 to TRBJ1-4, with D unclear. This CDR3 spans 15 amino acids. Germline lookup yields CDR1 MNHNS and CDR2 SASEGT. Trimming stripped 10 bases from V and 0 bases from J, with 15 bases between. The CDR3 here is CAIMGLQATNEKLFF. The CDR3, as DNA: TGTGCCATCATGGGCCTGCAAGCAACTAATGAAAAACTGTTTTTT.

The chain's CDR3 is CASSLGPTGMNTEAFF. In nucleotides, the CDR3 is TGCGCCAGCAGCTTGGGGCCGACAGGGATGAACACTGAAGCTTTCTTT. The chain links TRBV5-1 to TRBJ1-1; 7 nucleotides line up with TRBD1. Germline V lookup: CDR1 SGHRS, CDR2 YFSETQ. The CDR3 is made up of 16 amino acids. The V and J ends lost 0 bases and 0 bases, in that order; junction bases with no gene match: 5.

The chain combines TRBV5-1 with TRBJ2-3, with no clear D. The germline V gene encodes CDR1 SGHRS and CDR2 YFSETQ. This CDR3 spans 14 amino acids. V lost 1 base to trimming and J lost 7 bases, with 13 bases between them. The CDR3 here is CASSLMQVQYTQYF. As DNA, the CDR3 is TGCGCCAGCAGCTTGATGCAGGTTCAATATACGCAGTATTTT.

The V call is TRBV27, the J call TRBJ2-6; D unclear. The CDR3 sequence is 13 residues long. The germline CDR1 and CDR2 sequences are MNHEY and SMNVEV (reference sequence). V lost 5 bases and J 1 base, leaving 3 bases between the germline ends. In DNA, the CDR3 is TGTGCCAGCAGTAGGTCTGGGGCCAACGTCCTGACTTTC. Amino acids: CASSRSGANVLTF.

The rearrangement joins TRBV19 to TRBJ1-1; D unclear. Germline V gene sequence: CDR1 LNHDA, CDR2 SQIVND (reference sequence). This CDR3 has 13 residues. With 3 bases removed from V and 5 bases from J, the gap between germline ends came to 10 bases. The CDR3: CASSIAGATEAFF. CDR3 nucleotide sequence: TGTGCCAGTAGTATTGCGGGAGCAACTGAAGCTTTCTTT.